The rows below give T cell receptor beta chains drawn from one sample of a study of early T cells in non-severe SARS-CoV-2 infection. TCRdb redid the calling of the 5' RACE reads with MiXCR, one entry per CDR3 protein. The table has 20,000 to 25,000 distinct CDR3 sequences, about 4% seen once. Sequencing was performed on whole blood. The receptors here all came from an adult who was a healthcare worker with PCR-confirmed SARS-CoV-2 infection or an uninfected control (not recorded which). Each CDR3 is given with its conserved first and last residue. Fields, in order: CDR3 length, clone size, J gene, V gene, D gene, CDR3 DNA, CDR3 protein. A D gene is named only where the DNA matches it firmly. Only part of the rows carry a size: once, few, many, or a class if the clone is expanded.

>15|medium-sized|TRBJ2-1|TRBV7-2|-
TGTGCCAGCAGCCTGCTGGGACGGTCCTACAATGAGCAGTTCTTC
CASSLLGRSYNEQFF
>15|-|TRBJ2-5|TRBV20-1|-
TGCAGTGCATTGGTGGGGAAGCTAAATCAAGAGACCCAGTACTTC
CSALVGKLNQETQYF
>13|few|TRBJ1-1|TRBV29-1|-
TGCAGCGTCGCGAAGTCTGTGAACACTGAAGCTTTCTTT
CSVAKSVNTEAFF
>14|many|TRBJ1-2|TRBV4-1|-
TGCGCCAGCAGCCAAGTCGAGGCAGACTATGGCTACACCTTC
CASSQVEADYGYTF
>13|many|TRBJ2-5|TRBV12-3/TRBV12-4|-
TGTGCCAGCAGCTTCCAACATGTAGAGACCCAGTACTTC
CASSFQHVETQYF
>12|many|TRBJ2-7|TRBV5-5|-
TGTGCCAGCAGCTTCAGGGGAAAGGAGCAGTACTTC
CASSFRGKEQYF
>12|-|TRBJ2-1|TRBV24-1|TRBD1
TGTGCCACCGGACAGGGATTGGGTGAGCAGTTCTTC
CATGQGLGEQFF
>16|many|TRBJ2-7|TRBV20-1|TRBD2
TGCAGTGCTAGAGATGTCCGAGCGGGGGATGTCTACGAGCAGTACTTC
CSARDVRAGDVYEQYF
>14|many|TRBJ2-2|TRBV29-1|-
TGCAGCGTTGTTGCGGGGGCCTACACCGGGGAGCTGTTTTTT
CSVVAGAYTGELFF
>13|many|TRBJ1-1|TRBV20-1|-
TGCAGTGCTACACTTTATGGGGACACTGAAGCTTTCTTT
CSATLYGDTEAFF
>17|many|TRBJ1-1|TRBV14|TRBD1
TGTGCCAGCAGCCAAGTCACAGGGGGCGCGGGTGGCACTGAAGCTTTCTTT
CASSQVTGGAGGTEAFF
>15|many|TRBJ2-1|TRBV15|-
TGTGCCACCAGCAGAGATCAGGCAGCTTACAATGAGCAGTTCTTC
CATSRDQAAYNEQFF
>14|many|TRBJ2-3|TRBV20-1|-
TGCAGTGCTAGAGAAAGCGGATACACAGATACGCAGTATTTT
CSARESGYTDTQYF
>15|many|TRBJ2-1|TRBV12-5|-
TGTGCTAGTGGTTTGGTCCGTGGGGGCGCAAATGAGCAGTTCTTC
CASGLVRGGANEQFF
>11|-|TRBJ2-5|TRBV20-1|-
TGCAGTGTATTAAGGGGCGAGACCCAGTACTTC
CSVLRGETQYF
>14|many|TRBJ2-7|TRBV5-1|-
TGCGCCAGCAGCTTGGAGCCTAGCTCTCGGGAGCAGTACTTC
CASSLEPSSREQYF
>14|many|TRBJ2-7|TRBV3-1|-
TGTGCCAGCAGCCGCAAAGGGTCCAACCGGGAGCAGTACTTC
CASSRKGSNREQYF
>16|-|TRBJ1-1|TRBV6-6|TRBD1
TGTGCCAGCATTAACGGGTTGGCAGGGGGCGTTACTGAAGCTTTCTTT
CASINGLAGGVTEAFF
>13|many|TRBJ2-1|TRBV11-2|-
TGTGCCAGCAGCTTACGGCGGGACAATGAGCAGTTCTTC
CASSLRRDNEQFF
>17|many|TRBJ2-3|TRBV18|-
TGTGCCAGCTCACCAAGGCCCGGGGGCGCGGGAGCAGATACGCAGTATTTT
CASSPRPGGAGADTQYF
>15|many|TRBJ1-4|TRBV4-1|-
TGCGCCAGCAGCCTTTTAAGTAGGACTAATGAAAAACTGTTTTTT
CASSLLSRTNEKLFF
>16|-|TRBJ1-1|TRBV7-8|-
TGTGCCAGCAGCTTAGGGTCCGCCCAGGTGAACACTGAAGCTTTCTTT
CASSLGSAQVNTEAFF
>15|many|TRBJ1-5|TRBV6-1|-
TGTGCCAGCAACCCCACCAGGGAGGGCGGTCAGCCCCAGCATTTT
CASNPTREGGQPQHF
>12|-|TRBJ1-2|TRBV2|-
TGTGCCAGCACCGTGGGGGGGCTTGGCTACACCTTC
CASTVGGLGYTF